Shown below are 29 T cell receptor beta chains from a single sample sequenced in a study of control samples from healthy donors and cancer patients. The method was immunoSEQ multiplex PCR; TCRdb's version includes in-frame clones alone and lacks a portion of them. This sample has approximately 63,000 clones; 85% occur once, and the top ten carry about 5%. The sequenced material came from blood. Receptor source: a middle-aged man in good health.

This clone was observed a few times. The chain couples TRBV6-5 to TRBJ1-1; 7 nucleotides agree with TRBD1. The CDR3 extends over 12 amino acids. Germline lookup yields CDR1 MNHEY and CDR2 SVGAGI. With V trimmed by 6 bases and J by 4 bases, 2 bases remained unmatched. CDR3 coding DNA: TGTGCCAGCAGGCAGGGGGGCACTGAAGCTTTCTTT. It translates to CASRQGGTEAFF.

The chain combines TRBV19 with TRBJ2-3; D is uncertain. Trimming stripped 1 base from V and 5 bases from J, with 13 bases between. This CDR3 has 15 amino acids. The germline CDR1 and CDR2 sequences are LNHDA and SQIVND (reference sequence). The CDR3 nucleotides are TGTGCCAGTAGTATAGGAAGTAGGAGTGGAGATACGCAGTATTTT. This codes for CASSIGSRSGDTQYF.

The CDR3 is CASSLIYRAEAFF. The CDR3 region has the DNA TGTGCCAGCAGTTTAATATATCGAGCTGAAGCTTTCTTT. This chain uses TRBV28 with TRBJ1-1; D remains unclear. There are 13 residues in the CDR3. Germline V CDR1 and CDR2: MDHEN, SYDVKM. V was cut by 2 bases and J by 6 bases, with 10 bases left in between.

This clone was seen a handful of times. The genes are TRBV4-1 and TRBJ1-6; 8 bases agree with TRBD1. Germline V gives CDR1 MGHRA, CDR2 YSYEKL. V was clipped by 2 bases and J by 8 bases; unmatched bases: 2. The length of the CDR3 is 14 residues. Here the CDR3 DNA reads TGCGCCAGCAGCCAAAACAGGGGGGATTCACCCCTCCACTTT. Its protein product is CASSQNRGDSPLHF.

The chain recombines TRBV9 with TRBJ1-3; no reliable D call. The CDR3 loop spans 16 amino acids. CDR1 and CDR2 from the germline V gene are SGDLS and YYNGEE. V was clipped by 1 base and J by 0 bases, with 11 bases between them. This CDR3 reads CASSVSRASSGNTIYF. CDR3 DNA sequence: TGTGCCAGCAGCGTATCTCGGGCGTCCTCTGGAAACACCATATATTTT.

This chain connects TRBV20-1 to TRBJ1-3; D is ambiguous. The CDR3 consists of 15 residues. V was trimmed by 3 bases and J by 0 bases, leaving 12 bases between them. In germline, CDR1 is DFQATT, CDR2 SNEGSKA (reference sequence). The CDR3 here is CSASFPRSSGNTIYF. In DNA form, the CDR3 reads TGCAGTGCTAGTTTTCCCAGGAGCTCTGGAAACACCATATATTTT.

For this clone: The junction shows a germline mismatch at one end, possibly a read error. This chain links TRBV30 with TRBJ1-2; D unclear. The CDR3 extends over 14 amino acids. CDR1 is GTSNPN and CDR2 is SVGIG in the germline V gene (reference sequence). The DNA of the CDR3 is TGTGCCTGGAGTGTAGGGTACGCCGCCTATGGCTACGCCTTC. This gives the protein CAWSVGYAAYGYAF.

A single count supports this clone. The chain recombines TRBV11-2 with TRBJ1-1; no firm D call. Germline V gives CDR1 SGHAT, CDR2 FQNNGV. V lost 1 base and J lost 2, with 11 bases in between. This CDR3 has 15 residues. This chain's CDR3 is CASSLALGGNTEAFF. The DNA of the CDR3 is TGTGCCAGCAGCTTAGCCTTAGGCGGTAACACTGAAGCTTTCTTT.

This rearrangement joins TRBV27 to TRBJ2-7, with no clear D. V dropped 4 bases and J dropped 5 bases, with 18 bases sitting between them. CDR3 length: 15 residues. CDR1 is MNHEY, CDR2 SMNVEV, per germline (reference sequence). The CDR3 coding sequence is TGTGCCAGCAGTTCGAGTAAGACAACGGCCGACGAGCAGTACTTC. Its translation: CASSSSKTTADEQYF.

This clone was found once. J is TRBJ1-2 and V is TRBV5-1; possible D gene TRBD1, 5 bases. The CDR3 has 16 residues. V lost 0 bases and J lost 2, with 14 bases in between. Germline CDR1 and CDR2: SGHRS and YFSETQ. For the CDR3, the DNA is TGCGCCAGCAGCTTGGGACAGCCCTTTTCAAACTATGGCTACACCTTC. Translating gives CASSLGQPFSNYGYTF.

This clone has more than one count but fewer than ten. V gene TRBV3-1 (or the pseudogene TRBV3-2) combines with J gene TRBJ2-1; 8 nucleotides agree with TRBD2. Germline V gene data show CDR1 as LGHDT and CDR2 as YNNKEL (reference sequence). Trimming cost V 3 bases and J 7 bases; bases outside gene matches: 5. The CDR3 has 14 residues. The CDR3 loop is CASSQIQRGNEQFF. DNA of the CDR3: TGTGCCAGCAGCCAGATCCAGCGGGGGAATGAGCAGTTCTTC.

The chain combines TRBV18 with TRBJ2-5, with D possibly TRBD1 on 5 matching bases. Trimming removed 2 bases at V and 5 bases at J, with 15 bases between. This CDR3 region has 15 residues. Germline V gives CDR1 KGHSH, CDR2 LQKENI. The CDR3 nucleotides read TGTGCCAGCTCACCATTCCCACCTCCAGGGGAGACCCAGTACTTC. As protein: CASSPFPPPGETQYF.

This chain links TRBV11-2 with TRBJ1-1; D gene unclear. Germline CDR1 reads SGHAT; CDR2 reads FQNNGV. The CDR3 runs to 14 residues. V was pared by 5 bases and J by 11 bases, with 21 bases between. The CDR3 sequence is CASSTRSERGSAFF. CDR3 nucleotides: TGTGCCAGCAGCACCAGATCGGAGCGGGGAAGCGCTTTCTTT.

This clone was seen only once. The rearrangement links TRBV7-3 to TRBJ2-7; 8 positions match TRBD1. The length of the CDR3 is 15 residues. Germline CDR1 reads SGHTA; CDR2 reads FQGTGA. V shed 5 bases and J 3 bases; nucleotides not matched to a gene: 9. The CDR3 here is CASSRSGTGDYEQYF. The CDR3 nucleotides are TGTGCCAGCAGCCGATCCGGGACAGGAGACTACGAGCAGTACTTC.

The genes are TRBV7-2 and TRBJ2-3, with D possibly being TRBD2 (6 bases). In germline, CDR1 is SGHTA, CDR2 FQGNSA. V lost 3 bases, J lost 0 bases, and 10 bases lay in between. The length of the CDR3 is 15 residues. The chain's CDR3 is CASSLGGASTDTQYF. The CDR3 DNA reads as TGTGCCAGCAGCTTGGGCGGGGCCAGCACAGATACGCAGTATTTT.

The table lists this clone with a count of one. CDR3 DNA: TGTGCCACCAGTGATTGGACAGGGGCCCAGCCCCAGCATTTT. Protein: CATSDWTGAQPQHF. J is TRBJ1-5 and V is TRBV24-1; 9 bases are shared with TRBD1. Unmatched junction bases numbered 2, after V lost 2 bases and J lost 7 bases. There are 14 residues in the CDR3. CDR1 and CDR2 from the germline V gene are KGHDR and SFDVKD.

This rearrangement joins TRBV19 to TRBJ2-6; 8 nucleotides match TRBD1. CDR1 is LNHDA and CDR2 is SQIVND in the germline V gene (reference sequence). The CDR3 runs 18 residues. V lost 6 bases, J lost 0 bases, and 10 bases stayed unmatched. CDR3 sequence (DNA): TGTGCCAGTAGCGTGGGGGACAGGAGGGTCTCTGGGGCCAACGTCCTGACTTTC. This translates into CASSVGDRRVSGANVLTF.

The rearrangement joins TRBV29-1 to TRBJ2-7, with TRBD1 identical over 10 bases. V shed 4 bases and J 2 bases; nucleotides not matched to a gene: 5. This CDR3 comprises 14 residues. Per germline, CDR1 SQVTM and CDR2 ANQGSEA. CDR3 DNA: TGCAGCGTTGTTAAGGGGACAGGGGCCTACGAGCAGTACTTC. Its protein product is CSVVKGTGAYEQYF.

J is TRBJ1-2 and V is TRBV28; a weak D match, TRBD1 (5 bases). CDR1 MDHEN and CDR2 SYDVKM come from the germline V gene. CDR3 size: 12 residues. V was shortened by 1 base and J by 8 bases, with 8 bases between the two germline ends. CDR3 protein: CASSLYRGGYTF. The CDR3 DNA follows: TGTGCCAGCAGTTTATATAGGGGCGGCTACACCTTC.

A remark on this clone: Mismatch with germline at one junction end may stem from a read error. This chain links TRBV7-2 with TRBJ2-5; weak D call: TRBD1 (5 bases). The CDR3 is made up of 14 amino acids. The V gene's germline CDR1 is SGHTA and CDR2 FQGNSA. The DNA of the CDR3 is TGTGCCAGCAACGCCCAGGGTGTAGAGGAGATCCAGTACTTC. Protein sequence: CASNAQGVEEIQYF.

The CDR3, as DNA: TGTGCCAGCAGTGCCTCGGGCAGGGCCAACTCCTATAATTCACCCCTCCACTTT. Protein sequence: CASSASGRANSYNSPLHF. This sequence joins TRBV6-1 and TRBJ1-6, with a possible D match to TRBD1 (5 bases). The CDR3 has 18 residues. The V end was cut by 4 bases, the J end by 0 bases, with 16 bases between. Germline V gene lookup returns CDR1 MNHNS and CDR2 SASEGT.

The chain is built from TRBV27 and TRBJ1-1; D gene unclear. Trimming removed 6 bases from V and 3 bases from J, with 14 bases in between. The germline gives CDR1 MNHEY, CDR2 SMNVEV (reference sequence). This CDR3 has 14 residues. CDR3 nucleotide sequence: TGTGCCAGCAGGCCTCTCCATTCCGACACTGAAGCTTTCTTT. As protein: CASRPLHSDTEAFF.

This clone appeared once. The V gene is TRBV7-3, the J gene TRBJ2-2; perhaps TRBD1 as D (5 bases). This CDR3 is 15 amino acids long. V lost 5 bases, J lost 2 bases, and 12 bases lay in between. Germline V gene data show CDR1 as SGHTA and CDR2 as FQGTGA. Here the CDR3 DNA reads TGTGCCAGCAGCCTCTCGACAGCTAACACCGGGGAGCTGTTTTTT. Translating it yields CASSLSTANTGELFF. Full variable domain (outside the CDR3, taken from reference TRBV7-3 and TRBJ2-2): GAGVSQTPSNKVTEKGKYVELRCDPISGHTALYWYRQSLGQGPEFLIYFQGTGAADDSGLPNDRFFAVRPEGSVSTLKIQRTERGDSAVYLCASSLSTANTGELFFGEGSRLTVL.

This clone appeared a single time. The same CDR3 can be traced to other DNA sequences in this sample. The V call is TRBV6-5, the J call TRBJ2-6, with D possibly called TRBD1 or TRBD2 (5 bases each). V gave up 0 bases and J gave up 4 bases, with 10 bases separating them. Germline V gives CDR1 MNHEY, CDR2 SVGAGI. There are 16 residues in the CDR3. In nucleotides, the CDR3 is TGTGCCAGCAGTTACTCGATAGGGACCGGGGCCAACGTCCTGACTTTC. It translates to CASSYSIGTGANVLTF.

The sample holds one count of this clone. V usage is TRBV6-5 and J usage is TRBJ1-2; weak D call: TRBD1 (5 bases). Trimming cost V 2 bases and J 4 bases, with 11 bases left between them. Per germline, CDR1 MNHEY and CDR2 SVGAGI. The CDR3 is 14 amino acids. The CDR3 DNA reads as TGTGCCAGCAGTTACGGAGGGGAGGGCTATGGCTACACCTTC. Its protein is CASSYGGEGYGYTF.

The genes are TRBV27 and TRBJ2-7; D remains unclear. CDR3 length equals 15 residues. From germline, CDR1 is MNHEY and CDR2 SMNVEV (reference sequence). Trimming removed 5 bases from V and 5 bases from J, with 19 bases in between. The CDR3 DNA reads TGTGCCAGCAGTCTGAGCCCGAGCCCTATCGACGAGCAGTACTTC. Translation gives CASSLSPSPIDEQYF.

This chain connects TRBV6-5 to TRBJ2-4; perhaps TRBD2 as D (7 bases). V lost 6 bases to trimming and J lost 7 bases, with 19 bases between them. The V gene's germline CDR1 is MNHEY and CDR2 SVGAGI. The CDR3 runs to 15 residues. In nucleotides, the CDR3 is TGTGCCAGCAGACCAGTGAAGGGAGGGGGGAACATTCAGTACTTC. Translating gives CASRPVKGGGNIQYF.

CDR3 residues: CAWSVRGPGEQYF. The CDR3 DNA reads as TGTGCCTGGAGTGTAAGGGGGCCGGGGGAGCAGTACTTC. The rearrangement joins TRBV30 to TRBJ2-7; TRBD1 agrees at 7 bases. This CDR3 region has 13 residues. Trimming cost V 0 bases and J 7 bases; bases outside gene matches: 6. Germline assignment: CDR1 GTSNPN and CDR2 SVGIG (reference sequence).

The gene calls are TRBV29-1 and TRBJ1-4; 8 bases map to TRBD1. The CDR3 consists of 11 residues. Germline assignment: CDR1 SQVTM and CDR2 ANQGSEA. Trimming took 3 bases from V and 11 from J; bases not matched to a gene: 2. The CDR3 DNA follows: TGCAGCGTTGAGACAGGGGCCAAACTGTTTTTT. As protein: CSVETGAKLFF.